This T cell receptor (beta chain) originates from a study of shared clonotypes between healthy human individuals. As for the study in general: Each donor had three CD4 naive, three CD4 memory, two CD8 naive and one CD8 memory plate. Study-wide points: Some naive CD4 clonotypes, 4% to 6%, turned up in common across four donors. Rarefaction gave evidence that sorted-subset sequencing remained incomplete despite large depth.

With regard to this clone: Its target is unknown.

Only in-frame clones appear in the TCRdb table, and some are missing; sequencing was by immunoSEQ multiplex PCR. This sample has about 1 million clones; about 70% occur once, and the top ten carry around 1.4%. The CDR3 length is 13 residues. Trimming removed 3 bases from V and 5 bases from J, with 8 bases in between. From germline, CDR1 is KGHSH and CDR2 LQKENI. The sequenced material came from memory CD4+ T cells sorted from blood. Noted subset: CD45RA-negative fraction. This clonotype was obtained from a man between 18 and 35 years old in good health. This chain joins TRBV18 and TRBJ1-5; D might be TRBD1 (5 bases). The CDR3 DNA follows: TGTGCCAGCTCACCTCAGGGCCATCAGCCCCAGCATTTT. Its protein is CASSPQGHQPQHF.